Following are 28 T cell receptor beta chains from one sample sequenced in a study of shared clonotypes between healthy human individuals. Method: immunoSEQ multiplex PCR; TCRdb's copy keeps in-frame clones and lacks some. The profile shows approximately 1.5 million clones, 98% to 99% of them singletons. The sample taken for sequencing was naive CD4+ T cells sorted from blood. Subset noted: CD45RA+ positively selected. These receptors originate from a man aged 25 to 40 in good health.

The V call is TRBV28, the J call TRBJ2-3, with TRBD1 matching 8 bases. The ends lost 4 bases at V and 4 bases at J; junction bases unmatched: 7. This CDR3 is built from 15 residues. Germline CDR1 is MDHEN and CDR2 is SYDVKM. The chain's CDR3 is CASSWDRRRADTQYF. The CDR3 nucleotides are TGTGCCAGCAGTTGGGACAGGCGGAGGGCAGATACGCAGTATTTT. The entire variable domain, with the rest obtained from reference TRBV28 and TRBJ2-3, is as follows: DVKVTQSSRYLVKRTGEKVFLECVQDMDHENMFWYRQDPGLGLRLIYFSYDVKMKEKGDIPEGYSVSREKKERFSLILESASTNQTSMYLCASSWDRRRADTQYFGPGTRLTVL.

This chain uses TRBV19 with TRBJ2-5; D may be TRBD2 (6 bases). Trimming cost V 4 bases and J 8 bases, with 8 bases left between them. The CDR3 extends over 11 amino acids. Per the germline V gene, CDR1 is LNHDA and CDR2 is SQIVND (reference sequence). This CDR3 is CASSTGLTQYF. The CDR3 nucleotides are TGTGCCAGTAGTACCGGACTAACCCAGTACTTC.

CDR3 amino acids: CASSIAGVGYEQYF. The CDR3 region has the DNA TGTGCCAGTAGTATAGCGGGAGTTGGCTACGAGCAGTACTTC. The chain has TRBV19 and TRBJ2-7; perhaps TRBD2 as D (6 bases). With 1 base removed from V and 3 bases from J, the gap between germline ends came to 10 bases. This CDR3 spans 14 amino acids. CDR1 is LNHDA and CDR2 is SQIVND in the germline V gene (reference sequence).

The chain couples TRBV7-2 to TRBJ2-4; D gene uncertain. The CDR3 has 16 amino acids. V lost 1 base, J lost 1 base, and 11 bases lay in between. Germline CDR1 is SGHTA and CDR2 is FQGNSA. CDR3 DNA: TGTGCCAGCAGCTTAGTTCCCTTGGGGGCCAAAAACATTCAGTACTTC. Its translation: CASSLVPLGAKNIQYF.

This clone was recorded only once. The gene calls are TRBV9 and TRBJ2-3, with D possibly TRBD2 on 5 matching bases. This CDR3 is 14 amino acids long. Trimming stripped 1 base from V and 7 bases from J, with 13 bases between. CDR1 and CDR2 (germline): SGDLS, YYNGEE. DNA for the CDR3: TGTGCCAGCAGCGTATCTGCGCTAGCTCATACGCAGTATTTT. Translating it yields CASSVSALAHTQYF.

This clone has a single count. This chain connects TRBV11-2 to TRBJ2-1; the D is unclear. Germline assignment: CDR1 SGHAT and CDR2 FQNNGV. The CDR3 extends over 14 amino acids. V was clipped by 3 bases and J by 2 bases, with 8 bases between them. DNA of the CDR3: TGTGCCAGCAGCTTTCAAGGAACCTACAATGAGCAGTTCTTC. This translates into CASSFQGTYNEQFF. Supplemented by reference TRBV11-2 and TRBJ2-1, the full variable domain reads EAGVAQSPRYKIIEKRQSVAFWCNPISGHATLYWYQQILGQGPKLLIQFQNNGVVDDSQLPKDRFSAERLKGVDSTLKIQPAKLEDSAVYLCASSFQGTYNEQFFGPGTRLTVL.

J is TRBJ1-1 and V is TRBV5-1; D gene unclear. Trimming left V 0 bases short and J 2 bases short, with 14 bases between. The germline CDR1 and CDR2 sequences are SGHRS and YFSETQ. The CDR3 length is 16 residues. As DNA, the CDR3 is TGCGCCAGCAGCTTGGGCTTGGCAGATGTTAACACTGAAGCTTTCTTT. It translates to CASSLGLADVNTEAFF.

The chain uses TRBV7-9 and TRBJ2-7, with 7 bases lining up with TRBD2. The V and J ends lost 10 bases and 6 bases, in that order; junction bases with no gene match: 15. Germline V lookup: CDR1 SEHNR, CDR2 FQNEAQ (reference sequence). This CDR3 spans 14 amino acids. CDR3 nucleotides: TGTGCCACCCCGCCCTGGAGACTAGCTTGCGAGCAGTACTTC. Translation: CATPPWRLACEQYF. The whole variable domain, filled in from reference TRBV7-9 and TRBJ2-7, reads DTGVSQNPRHKITKRGQNVTFRCDPISEHNRLYWYRQTLGQGPEFLTYFQNEAQLEKSRLLSDRFSAERPKGSFSTLEIQRTEQGDSAMYLCATPPWRLACEQYFGPGTRLTVT.

This rearrangement joins TRBV18 to TRBJ2-6, with TRBD1 identical over 9 bases. The CDR3 contains 19 residues. Trimming removed 0 bases from V and 1 base from J; junction bases left unmatched: 7. Germline V gene lookup returns CDR1 KGHSH and CDR2 LQKENI. The CDR3 region has the DNA TGTGCCAGCTCACCACCGAGGACAGGGGACTATTCTGGGGCCAACGTCCTGACTTTC. It translates to CASSPPRTGDYSGANVLTF.

A remark on this clone: A junction end diverges from the germline sequence, so it may reflect a read error. The rearrangement joins TRBV11-2 to TRBJ2-7; D is undetermined. There are 13 residues in the CDR3. Germline CDR1 reads SGHAT; CDR2 reads FQNNGV. The DNA for the CDR3 is TGTGCCAGCAGCTTGAGACTCTCCGACGAGCAGTACTTC. Protein: CASSLRLSDEQYF. The variable domain in full, with the rest retrieved from reference TRBV11-2 and TRBJ2-7, is EAGVAQSPRYKIIEKRQSVAFWCNPISGHATLYWYQQILGQGPKLLIQFQNNGVVDDSQLPKDRFSAERLKGVDSTLKIQPAKLEDSAVYLCASSLRLSDEQYFGPGTRLTVT.

The chain is built from TRBV6-1 and TRBJ2-7; 7 bases line up with TRBD2. V lost 8 bases, J lost 0 bases, and 4 bases stayed unmatched. CDR1 is MNHNS, CDR2 SASEGT, per germline. This CDR3 has 13 residues. The DNA for the CDR3 is TGTGCCAGCCAGACTAGCAGCTCCTACGAGCAGTACTTC. It codes for CASQTSSSYEQYF.

This chain uses TRBV11-2 with TRBJ2-7; maybe TRBD2 (5 bases). CDR1 and CDR2 (germline): SGHAT, FQNNGV. This CDR3 has 12 amino acids. V lost 3 bases to trimming and J lost 2 bases, with 5 bases between them. Here the CDR3 reads CASSLRAYEQYF. In DNA form, the CDR3 reads TGTGCCAGCAGCTTGAGGGCCTACGAGCAGTACTTC.

The chain links TRBV5-1 to TRBJ2-7; the match to TRBD1 covers 8 bases. CDR1 and CDR2 from the germline V gene are SGHRS and YFSETQ. CDR3 length equals 14 residues. J lost 4 bases, V lost 4 bases, and 7 bases had no gene match. The DNA for the CDR3 is TGCGCCAGCAGCCCTCAGGACAGGGTGTACGAGCAGTACTTC. This gives the protein CASSPQDRVYEQYF.

V gene TRBV9 combines with J gene TRBJ2-1, with D uncertain. Germline-derived CDR1 and CDR2 are SGDLS and YYNGEE. The CDR3 totals 13 residues. Trimming shortened V by 0 bases and J by 9 bases, and 10 bases separated the two germline ends. The CDR3 here is CASSVDFMGEQFF. The CDR3 DNA reads as TGTGCCAGCAGCGTAGATTTCATGGGTGAGCAGTTCTTC.

The J gene is TRBJ1-1, the V gene TRBV28; D is undetermined. Per germline, CDR1 MDHEN and CDR2 SYDVKM. This CDR3 spans 14 amino acids. Trimming cost V 4 bases and J 1 base, with 10 bases left between them. The CDR3 loop reads CASSSFDQNTEAFF. The DNA of the CDR3 is TGTGCCAGCAGTTCCTTTGACCAGAACACTGAAGCTTTCTTT.

V usage is TRBV7-2 and J usage is TRBJ1-5; no definite D call. Per germline, CDR1 SGHTA and CDR2 FQGNSA. CDR3 length equals 13 residues. V was shortened by 5 bases and J by 7 bases, with 12 bases between the two germline ends. The CDR3 spells CASSLYETQPQHF. Here the CDR3 DNA reads TGTGCCAGCAGCCTTTACGAAACACAGCCCCAGCATTTT.

The chain recombines TRBV5-1 with TRBJ2-7; D is perhaps TRBD1 or TRBD2 (5 bases each). From germline, CDR1 is SGHRS and CDR2 YFSETQ. V shed 4 bases and J shed 6 bases, with 11 bases lying between them. The CDR3 length is 12 residues. The CDR3 reads CASSREGLEQYF. The DNA of the CDR3 is TGCGCCAGCAGCCGAGAGGGGCTCGAGCAGTACTTC. Complete variable domain (other parts from reference TRBV5-1 and TRBJ2-7): KAGVTQTPRYLIKTRGQQVTLSCSPISGHRSVSWYQQTPGQGLQFLFEYFSETQRNKGNFPGRFSGRQFSNSRSEMNVSTLELGDSALYLCASSREGLEQYFGPGTRLTVT.

V is TRBV18 and J is TRBJ2-1; 8 nucleotides align to TRBD2. Germline V CDR1 and CDR2: KGHSH, LQKENI. CDR3 length equals 18 residues. Trimming removed 3 bases from V and 0 bases from J; junction bases left unmatched: 10. The CDR3 reads CASSPPGGPDYSYNEQFF. The CDR3, as DNA: TGTGCCAGCTCACCCCCGGGAGGGCCCGATTACTCCTACAATGAGCAGTTCTTC.

J is TRBJ2-3 and V is TRBV10-3; 11 nucleotides line up with TRBD1. Germline V lookup: CDR1 ENHRY, CDR2 SYGVKD. V shed 10 bases, J shed 0 bases, and the junction held 6 bases outside the gene matches. There are 15 residues in the CDR3. Here the CDR3 DNA reads TGTGCCACCGCGGACAGGGGGCCTAGCACAGATACGCAGTATTTT. Its translation: CATADRGPSTDTQYF.

V is TRBV6-6 and J is TRBJ2-1; no firm D call. V was shortened by 0 bases and J by 5 bases, with 5 bases between the two germline ends. CDR1 MNHNY and CDR2 SVGAGI come from the germline V gene (reference sequence). The CDR3 is 13 residues long. The CDR3 loop reads CASSYSSDNEQFF. The DNA for the CDR3 is TGTGCCAGCAGTTACTCTTCCGACAATGAGCAGTTCTTC.

This sequence joins TRBV27 and TRBJ1-4; D call uncertain. With 2 bases removed from V and 6 bases from J, the gap between germline ends came to 7 bases. This CDR3 has 13 amino acids. Germline V gives CDR1 MNHEY, CDR2 SMNVEV (reference sequence). In DNA, the CDR3 is TGTGCCAGCAGTTTACCCGGGGATGAAAAACTGTTTTTT. Amino acids: CASSLPGDEKLFF. Supplemented by reference TRBV27 and TRBJ1-4, the full variable domain reads EAQVTQNPRYLITVTGKKLTVTCSQNMNHEYMSWYRQDPGLGLRQIYYSMNVEVTDKGDVPEGYKVSRKEKRNFPLILESPSPNQTSLYFCASSLPGDEKLFFGSGTQLSVL.

The rearrangement links TRBV5-1 to TRBJ2-7; D remains unclear. There are 15 residues in the CDR3. The germline V gene encodes CDR1 SGHRS and CDR2 YFSETQ. Trimming left V 3 bases short and J 1 base short, with 14 bases between. Here the CDR3 DNA reads TGCGCCAGCAGCTCACGGACGGGTAGGTCCTACGAGCAGTACTTC. Its protein is CASSSRTGRSYEQYF.

J is TRBJ2-7 and V is TRBV30, with D unclear. Germline CDR1 and CDR2: GTSNPN and SVGIG (reference sequence). V was trimmed by 3 bases and J by 6 bases, leaving 12 bases between them. This CDR3 spans 12 amino acids. The CDR3 here is CAWRSRRVEQYF. In DNA, the CDR3 is TGTGCCTGGAGATCGCGAAGGGTCGAGCAGTACTTC.

V and J are TRBV6-5 and TRBJ2-7; TRBD1 or TRBD2 may be the D gene (5 bases each). V lost 6 bases and J lost 6, with 21 bases in between. The CDR3 spans 15 residues. Germline CDR1 and CDR2: MNHEY and SVGAGI. In DNA, the CDR3 is TGTGCCAGCAGCCTTCCGGGACGCCCCGCGCGCGAGCAGTACTTC. It encodes CASSLPGRPAREQYF.

V and J are TRBV5-4 and TRBJ2-7, with D possibly TRBD1 on 6 matching bases. CDR1 and CDR2 from the germline V gene are SGHNT and YYREEE (reference sequence). Trimming stripped 0 bases from V and 0 bases from J, with 13 bases between. This CDR3 contains 16 residues. For the CDR3, the DNA is TGTGCCAGCAGCTTGGTAGGGACATCAAGCTCCTACGAGCAGTACTTC. Amino acids: CASSLVGTSSSYEQYF.

V gene TRBV28 combines with J gene TRBJ1-1, with 8 nucleotides matching TRBD1. Per the germline V gene, CDR1 is MDHEN and CDR2 is SYDVKM. The CDR3 is 11 residues long. V shed 5 bases and J 11 bases; nucleotides not matched to a gene: 4. CDR3 sequence (DNA): TGTGCCAGCAGTCTCCAGGGGGCGGCTTTCTTT. This encodes CASSLQGAAFF.

The V gene is TRBV9, the J gene TRBJ2-1; TRBD2 matches at 12 bases. CDR1 is SGDLS, CDR2 YYNGEE, per germline. This CDR3 is built from 15 residues. V trimming: 0 bases; J trimming: 9 bases; junction bases outside the gene matches: 4. The CDR3 loop is CASSVEGLAGGEQFF. CDR3 DNA: TGTGCCAGCAGCGTAGAGGGACTAGCGGGTGGTGAGCAGTTCTTC. Combining the CDR3 with reference TRBV9 and TRBJ2-1 gives the whole variable domain DSGVTQTPKHLITATGQRVTLRCSPRSGDLSVYWYQQSLDQGLQFLIQYYNGEERAKGNILERFSAQQFPDLHSELNLSSLELGDSALYFCASSVEGLAGGEQFFGPGTRLTVL.

The CDR3 bases are TGTGCCAGCAGTCCCGGGACTAGAACCGGGGAGCTGTTTTTT. Translated, it gives CASSPGTRTGELFF. The chain has TRBV6-6 and TRBJ2-2, with 8 bases that match TRBD2. This CDR3 comprises 14 residues. CDR1 MNHNY and CDR2 SVGAGI come from the germline V gene (reference sequence). V dropped 5 bases and J dropped 5; count of bases not matched to a gene: 4.